These T cell receptor beta chains were read from a single sample in a study of blood T cell repertoires in COVID-19. Libraries were prepared by immunoSEQ multiplex PCR; TCRdb keeps only in-frame clonotypes and omits some of them. This sample has 340,000 or so clones, with just over 85% found just once. Sequencing was carried out using PBMCs or T cells enriched from blood (not recorded which). The receptor source for this set is a woman between 35 and 50 years old with acute COVID-19. Each CDR3 is given with its conserved first and last residue. The D gene is left open where the match is weak. Clone size is stated in some rows and not others, as once, few, many or a class when expanded.

j_gene: TRBJ1-4
v_gene: TRBV9
abundance: -
d_gene: -
CDR3nt: TGTGCCAGCAGCGTAGGGGCAGGATCTGCAACTAATGAAAAACTGTTTTTT
CDR3aa: CASSVGAGSATNEKLFF

j_gene: TRBJ2-5
v_gene: TRBV4-3
abundance: -
d_gene: TRBD2
CDR3nt: TGCGCCAGCAGCCAAGAACTTCTACTAGCGGGGGGACAAGAGACCCAGTACTTC
CDR3aa: CASSQELLLAGGQETQYF

j_gene: TRBJ2-2
v_gene: TRBV3-1/TRBV3-2
abundance: -
d_gene: TRBD1
CDR3nt: TGTGCCAGCAGCCAAACAGGGGTCACCGGGGAGCTGTTTTTT
CDR3aa: CASSQTGVTGELFF

j_gene: TRBJ2-2
v_gene: TRBV4-2
abundance: -
d_gene: TRBD2
CDR3nt: TGTGCCAGCAGCCAAGGGGGGGGAAACACCGGGGAGCTGTTTTTT
CDR3aa: CASSQGGGNTGELFF

j_gene: TRBJ2-7
v_gene: TRBV11-2
abundance: once
d_gene: TRBD1
CDR3nt: TGTGCCAGCAGCTTAGAGGGACAGACTTTATACTACGAGCAGTACTTC
CDR3aa: CASSLEGQTLYYEQYF

j_gene: TRBJ2-5
v_gene: TRBV3-1/TRBV3-2
abundance: -
d_gene: -
CDR3nt: TGTGCCAGCAGCCAGGACTCGGGGACCCAGTACTTC
CDR3aa: CASSQDSGTQYF

j_gene: TRBJ2-5
v_gene: TRBV27
abundance: many
d_gene: -
CDR3nt: TGTGCCAGCAGTTTAATCCAGGGGCAGGAGACCCAGTACTTC
CDR3aa: CASSLIQGQETQYF

j_gene: TRBJ1-1
v_gene: TRBV29-1
abundance: -
d_gene: -
CDR3nt: TGCAGCGTTGAGGGTCGCAGGGTGGAGGGCACTGAAGCTTTCTTT
CDR3aa: CSVEGRRVEGTEAFF

j_gene: TRBJ1-1
v_gene: TRBV7-8
abundance: -
d_gene: -
CDR3nt: TGTGCCAGCAGCTTTAGGTCAGGGTTGAACACTGAAGCTTTCTTT
CDR3aa: CASSFRSGLNTEAFF

j_gene: TRBJ2-1
v_gene: TRBV7-3
abundance: once
d_gene: TRBD1
CDR3nt: TGTGCCAGCAGCTTAGTCCGGACAGGGGGTGGAAATGAGCAGTTCTTC
CDR3aa: CASSLVRTGGGNEQFF

j_gene: TRBJ1-2
v_gene: TRBV5-1
abundance: -
d_gene: -
CDR3nt: TGCGCCAGCAGCTTGCCAGGAGGAGGGGCGCACGGCTACACCTTC
CDR3aa: CASSLPGGGAHGYTF